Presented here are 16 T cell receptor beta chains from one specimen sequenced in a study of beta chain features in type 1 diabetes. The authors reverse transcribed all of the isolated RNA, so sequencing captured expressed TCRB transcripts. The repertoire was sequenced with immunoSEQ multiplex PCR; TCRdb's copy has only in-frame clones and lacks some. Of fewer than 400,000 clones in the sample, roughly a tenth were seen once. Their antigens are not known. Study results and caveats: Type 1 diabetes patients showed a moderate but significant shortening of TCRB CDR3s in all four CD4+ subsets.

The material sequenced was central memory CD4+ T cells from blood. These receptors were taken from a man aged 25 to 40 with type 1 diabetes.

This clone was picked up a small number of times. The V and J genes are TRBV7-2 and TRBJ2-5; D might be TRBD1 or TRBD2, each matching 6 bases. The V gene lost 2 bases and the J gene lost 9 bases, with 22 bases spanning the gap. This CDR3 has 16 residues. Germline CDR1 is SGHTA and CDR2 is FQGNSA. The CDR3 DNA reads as TGTGCCAGCAGCTTAAAGGGGGGTGCGAGCCCGGGGGCCCAGTACTTC. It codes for CASSLKGGASPGAQYF.

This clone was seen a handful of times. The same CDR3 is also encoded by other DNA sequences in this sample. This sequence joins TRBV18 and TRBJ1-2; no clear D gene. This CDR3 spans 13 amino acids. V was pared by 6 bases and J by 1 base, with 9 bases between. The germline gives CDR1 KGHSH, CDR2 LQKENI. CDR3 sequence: CASSPDGNYGYTF. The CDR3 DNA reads TGTGCCAGCTCCCCTGACGGTAACTATGGCTACACCTTC.

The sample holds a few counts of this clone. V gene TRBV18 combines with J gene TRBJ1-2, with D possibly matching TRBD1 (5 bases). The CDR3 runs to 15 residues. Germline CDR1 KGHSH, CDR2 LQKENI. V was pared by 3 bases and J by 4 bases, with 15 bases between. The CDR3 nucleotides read TGTGCCAGCTCACCTTCTTCAGGGCTTCTCTATGGCTACACCTTC. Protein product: CASSPSSGLLYGYTF.

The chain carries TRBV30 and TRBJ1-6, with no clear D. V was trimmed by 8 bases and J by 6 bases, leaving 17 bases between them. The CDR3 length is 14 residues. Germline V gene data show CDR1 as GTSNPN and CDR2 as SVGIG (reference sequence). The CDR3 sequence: CAGSNGPSNSPLHF. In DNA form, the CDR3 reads TGTGCCGGATCGAACGGACCGAGTAATTCACCCCTCCACTTT.

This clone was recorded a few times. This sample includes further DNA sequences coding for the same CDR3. CDR3 nucleotide sequence: TGTGCCAGCAGTTACAGGGCTGGGGCCAACGTCCTGACTTTC. Its translation is CASSYRAGANVLTF. The chain uses TRBV6-6 and TRBJ2-6; D call uncertain. The CDR3 sequence is 14 residues long. Germline loops: CDR1 MNHNY, CDR2 SVGAGI (reference sequence). Trimming removed 2 bases from V and 2 bases from J, with 4 bases in between.

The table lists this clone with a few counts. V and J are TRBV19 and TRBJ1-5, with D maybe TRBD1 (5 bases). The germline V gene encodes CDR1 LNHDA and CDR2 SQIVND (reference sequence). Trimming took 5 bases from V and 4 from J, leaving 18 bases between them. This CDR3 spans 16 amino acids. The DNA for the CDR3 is TGTGCCAGTAGTTCCGACCAGGGTTTAGGGAATCAGCCCCAGCATTTT. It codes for CASSSDQGLGNQPQHF. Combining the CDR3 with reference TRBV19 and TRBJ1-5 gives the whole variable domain DGGITQSPKYLFRKEGQNVTLSCEQNLNHDAMYWYRQDPGQGLRLIYYSQIVNDFQKGDIAEGYSVSREKKESFPLTVTSAQKNPTAFYLCASSSDQGLGNQPQHFGDGTRLSIL.

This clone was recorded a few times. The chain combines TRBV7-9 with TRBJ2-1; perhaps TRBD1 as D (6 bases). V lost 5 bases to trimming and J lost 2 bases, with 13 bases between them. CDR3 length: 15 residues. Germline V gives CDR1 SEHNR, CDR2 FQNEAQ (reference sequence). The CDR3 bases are TGTGCCAGCAGCCGCCTTGGGGGCGCCTACAATGAGCAGTTCTTC. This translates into CASSRLGGAYNEQFF.

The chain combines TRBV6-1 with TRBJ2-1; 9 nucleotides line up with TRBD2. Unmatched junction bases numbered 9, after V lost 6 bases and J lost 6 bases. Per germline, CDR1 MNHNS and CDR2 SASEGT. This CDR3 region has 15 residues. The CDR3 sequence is CASRPSGTWGNEQFF. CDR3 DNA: TGTGCCAGCAGGCCTAGCGGGACATGGGGCAATGAGCAGTTCTTC.

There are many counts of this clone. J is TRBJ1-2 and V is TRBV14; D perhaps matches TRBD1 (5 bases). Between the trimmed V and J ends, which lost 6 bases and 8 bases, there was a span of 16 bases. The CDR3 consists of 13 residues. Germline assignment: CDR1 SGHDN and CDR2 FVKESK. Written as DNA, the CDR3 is TGTGCCAGCAGGCCAGGCCGGGACGAAGGCTACACCTTC. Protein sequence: CASRPGRDEGYTF.

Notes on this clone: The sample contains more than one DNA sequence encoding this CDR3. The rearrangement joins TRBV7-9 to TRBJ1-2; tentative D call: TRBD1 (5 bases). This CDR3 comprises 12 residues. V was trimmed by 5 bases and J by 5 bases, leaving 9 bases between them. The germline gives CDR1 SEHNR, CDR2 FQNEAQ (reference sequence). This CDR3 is CASSRGTYGYTF. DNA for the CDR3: TGTGCCAGCAGCCGCGGGACTTATGGCTACACCTTC. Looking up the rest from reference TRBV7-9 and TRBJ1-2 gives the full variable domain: DTGVSQNPRHKITKRGQNVTFRCDPISEHNRLYWYRQTLGQGPEFLTYFQNEAQLEKSRLLSDRFSAERPKGSFSTLEIQRTEQGDSAMYLCASSRGTYGYTFGSGTRLTVV.

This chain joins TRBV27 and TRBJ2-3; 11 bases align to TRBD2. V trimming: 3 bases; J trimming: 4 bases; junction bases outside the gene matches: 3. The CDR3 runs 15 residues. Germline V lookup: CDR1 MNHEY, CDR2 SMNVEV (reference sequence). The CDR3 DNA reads TGTGCCAGCAGTTTCCGGACTAGCGGGTCAGATACGCAGTATTTT. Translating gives CASSFRTSGSDTQYF.

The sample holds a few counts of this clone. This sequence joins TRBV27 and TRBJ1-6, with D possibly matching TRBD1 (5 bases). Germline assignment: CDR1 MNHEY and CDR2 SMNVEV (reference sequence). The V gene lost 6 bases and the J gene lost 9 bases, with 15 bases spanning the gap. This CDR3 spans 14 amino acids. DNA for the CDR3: TGTGCCAGCAGCCGAAAGGACATTTCTTCACCCCTCCACTTT. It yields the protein CASSRKDISSPLHF.

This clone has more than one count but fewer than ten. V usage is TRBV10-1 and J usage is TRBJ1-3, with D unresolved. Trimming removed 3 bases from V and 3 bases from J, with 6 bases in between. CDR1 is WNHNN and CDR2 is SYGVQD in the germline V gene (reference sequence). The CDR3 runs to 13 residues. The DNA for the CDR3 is TGCGCCAGCAGTGAAGATTTTGGAAACACCATATATTTT. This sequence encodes CASSEDFGNTIYF.

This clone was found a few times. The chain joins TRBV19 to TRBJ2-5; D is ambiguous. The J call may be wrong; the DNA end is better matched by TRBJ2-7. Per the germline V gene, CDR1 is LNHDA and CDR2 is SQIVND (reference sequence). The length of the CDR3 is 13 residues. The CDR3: CASSLEESYEQYF. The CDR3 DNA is TGTGCCAGTAGTCTCGAGGAGTCCTACGAGCAGTACTTC.

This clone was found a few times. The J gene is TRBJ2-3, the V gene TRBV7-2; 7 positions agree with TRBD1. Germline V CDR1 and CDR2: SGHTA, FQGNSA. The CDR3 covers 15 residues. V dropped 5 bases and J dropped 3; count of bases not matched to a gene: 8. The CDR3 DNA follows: TGTGCCAGCAGCAGACAGGGAAGTCGTACAGATACGCAGTATTTT. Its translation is CASSRQGSRTDTQYF.

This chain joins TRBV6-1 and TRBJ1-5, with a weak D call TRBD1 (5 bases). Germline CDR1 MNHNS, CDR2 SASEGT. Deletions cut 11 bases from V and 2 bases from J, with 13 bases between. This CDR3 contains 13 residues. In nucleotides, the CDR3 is TGTGCCGCCCAGGCAGGGCGCAATCAGCCCCAGCATTTT. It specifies CAAQAGRNQPQHF.